This TCR beta chain was captured by sequencing in a study of cytomegalovirus exposure and HLA in healthy donors. Findings and limits, study-wide: The dataset shows that most TCR sequences were rare, while some public TCRs occurred in many donors. A few chains linked to CMV were shown in vitro to be specific for CMV antigens.

CDR3 length equals 17 residues. Germline lookup yields CDR1 LNHNV and CDR2 YYDKDF (reference sequence). Trimming removed 1 base at V and 3 bases at J, with 16 bases between. Profiling relied on immunoSEQ multiplex PCR, and the TCRdb table lists in-frame clones only, not all of them. The sample includes some 77,000 clones, about 94% of them seen just once. A single count supports this clone. As yet, its antigen is unknown. Separate from the roughly 630-subject first cohort was the approximately 130-subject validation cohort, to which the donors belonged. The V call is TRBV15, the J call TRBJ1-5; D gene uncertain. Sequencing was performed on PBMCs. The receptor was isolated from a man between 18 and 29 years old in good health and CMV-seropositive. The CDR3 DNA reads as TGTGCCACCAGCAGAGTGGGGATGGGCGGGCTCAATCAGCCCCAGCATTTT. Translated: CATSRVGMGGLNQPQHF.